These 8 T cell receptor beta chains were all obtained from the same sample, sequenced in a study of CDR3 diversity in severe acne. TCRdb reprocessed the PCR reads with MiXCR, giving one entry per CDR3 protein. The table shows some 85,000 distinct CDR3 sequences, with 45% to 50% occurring only once. The sample taken for sequencing was blood. The receptors come from a male donor with severe acne vulgaris.

As to this clonotype: At one of its ends the junction is not consistent with the germline gene, which may arise from a read error. The chain has TRBV7-7 and TRBJ1-6; 11 bases agree with TRBD1. Germline V CDR1 and CDR2: SSHAT, FNYEAQ (reference sequence). CDR3 length: 15 amino acids. CDR3 in DNA: TGTGCTAGCAGCGCTGGGACAGGGGGAGTGTCACCCCTCCACTTT. It is translated as CASSAGTGGVSPLHF.

The rearrangement joins TRBV6-6 to TRBJ1-1; D not resolved. This CDR3 is 17 amino acids long. Germline V lookup: CDR1 MNHNY, CDR2 SVGAGI (reference sequence). The V end was cut by 5 bases, the J end by 1 base, with 20 bases between. For the CDR3, the DNA is TGTGCCAGCAGTCTCGACGGATCCACCCAAAAGAACACTGAAGCTTTCTTT. Encoded protein: CASSLDGSTQKNTEAFF.

The rearrangement uses TRBV29-1 and TRBJ2-1; TRBD2 might be the D (5 bases). V was shortened by 7 bases and J by 4 bases, with 11 bases between the two germline ends. CDR1 and CDR2 from the germline V gene are SQVTM and ANQGSEA. The CDR3 spans 12 residues. CDR3 residues: CSEEAVYNEQFF. The CDR3 DNA follows: TGCAGCGAGGAAGCGGTTTACAATGAGCAGTTCTTC.

This clonotype was recorded a few times. The chain couples TRBV6-1 to TRBJ2-6; 7 bases line up with TRBD1. Germline lookup yields CDR1 MNHNS and CDR2 SASEGT. CDR3 size: 14 residues. Trimming removed 9 bases from V and 4 bases from J; junction bases left unmatched: 6. The CDR3 DNA is TGTGCCAGTCAGAGGGGGCCAGGGGCCAACGTCCTGACTTTC. Translation: CASQRGPGANVLTF.

Remarks on this clonotype: The junction departs from the called germline gene at one end, perhaps through a read error. The chain recombines TRBV7-3 with TRBJ1-5; no clear D gene. The CDR3 spans 12 residues. The V gene's germline CDR1 is SGHTA and CDR2 FQGTGA. As DNA, the CDR3 is TGCGCCAGCAGCCAATATGGGCAGCCCCAGCATTTT. Translation gives CASSQYGQPQHF.

The rearrangement links TRBV4-3 to TRBJ2-7, with 7 bases identical to TRBD1. The DNA end is more similar to TRBJ2-5, so the J call may be wrong. Germline V gene sequence: CDR1 LGHNA, CDR2 YSLEER. This CDR3 is 15 amino acids long. The CDR3: CASSQSTGIRETQYF. As DNA, the CDR3 is TGCGCCAGCAGCCAATCGACAGGGATTAGGGAGACCCAGTACTTC.

The chain recombines TRBV7-6 with TRBJ2-5; TRBD1 aligns across 9 bases. After removal of 5 bases from V and 4 bases from J, the junction contained 11 bases not matched to a gene. CDR3 length equals 16 residues. Per germline, CDR1 SGHVS and CDR2 FNYEAQ. CDR3 sequence reads: CASSRGTGYSRETQYF. CDR3 nucleotides: TGTGCCAGCAGCCGAGGGACAGGGTATTCCAGAGAGACCCAGTACTTC.

This clonotype was recorded many times. A junction end diverges from the germline sequence, so it may reflect a read error. The V and J genes are TRBV18 and TRBJ2-7; 7 nucleotides match TRBD1. The length of the CDR3 is 13 residues. The V gene's germline CDR1 is KGHSH and CDR2 LQKENI. CDR3 sequence reads: CASSPSAQGVNDF. The CDR3 DNA is TGTGCCAGCTCACCCTCGGCCCAGGGGGTTAATGACTTC. Filled out from reference TRBV18 and TRBJ2-7, the complete variable domain reads NAGVMQNPRHLVRRRGQEARLRCSPMKGHSHVYWYRQLPEEGLKFMVYLQKENIIDESGMPKERFSAEFPKEGPSILRIQQVVRGDSAAYFCASSPSAQGVNDFGPGTRLTVT.